What follows are 20 T cell receptor beta chains derived from one specimen sequenced in a study of T cell responses to AZD1222 COVID-19 vaccine. Here immunoSEQ multiplex PCR was the method, and the copy in TCRdb shows in-frame clones only, minus some. This sample's table reports about 140,000 clones. The sequenced material came from peripheral blood. The receptors derive from an adult in good health.

The rearrangement joins TRBV4-2 to TRBJ2-2, with D perhaps matching TRBD2 (6 bases). Trimming took 1 base from V and 5 from J, leaving 14 bases between them. The CDR3 totals 16 residues. Germline CDR1 and CDR2: LGHNA and YNFKEQ. The CDR3 region has the DNA TGTGCCAGCAGCCAAGGGTGGGCGGCGGGAACCGGGGAGCTGTTTTTT. Amino acids: CASSQGWAAGTGELFF.

The V call is TRBV19, the J call TRBJ2-3; a weak D match, TRBD2 (6 bases). V lost 5 bases and J 1 base, leaving 10 bases between the germline ends. The CDR3 spans 14 residues. Per germline, CDR1 LNHDA and CDR2 SQIVND (reference sequence). CDR3 region: CASSVGSRTDTQYF. CDR3 DNA sequence: TGTGCCAGTAGTGTCGGGAGCCGCACAGATACGCAGTATTTT.

This chain connects TRBV5-1 to TRBJ2-2, with a possible D match to TRBD1 (5 bases). There are 16 residues in the CDR3. V lost 4 bases and J 7 bases, leaving 20 bases between the germline ends. Germline assignment: CDR1 SGHRS and CDR2 YFSETQ. The CDR3 region is CASSLFFPGMGGELFF. The CDR3 DNA reads as TGCGCCAGCAGCCTTTTTTTCCCAGGGATGGGCGGGGAGCTGTTTTTT.

The V and J genes are TRBV5-1 and TRBJ1-1, with D uncertain. This CDR3 region has 12 residues. V gave up 0 bases and J gave up 13 bases, with 13 bases separating them. Germline V gene data show CDR1 as SGHRS and CDR2 as YFSETQ. The CDR3 region is CASSLEGLPNFF. The CDR3 DNA reads TGCGCCAGCAGCTTGGAAGGGCTGCCGAATTTCTTT.

The chain recombines TRBV6-5 with TRBJ1-5, with D unresolved. V was shortened by 8 bases and J by 0 bases, with 14 bases between the two germline ends. Germline-derived CDR1 and CDR2 are MNHEY and SVGAGI. The length of the CDR3 is 15 residues. DNA for the CDR3: TGTGCCAGCCGGGTGGGCGGGAATAGCAATCAGCCCCAGCATTTT. This sequence encodes CASRVGGNSNQPQHF.

V usage is TRBV5-5 and J usage is TRBJ1-2; possibly TRBD1 for D (5 bases). Germline CDR1 is SGHKS and CDR2 is YYEKEE (reference sequence). The length of the CDR3 is 14 residues. Trimming left V 2 bases short and J 0 bases short, with 8 bases between. The CDR3 DNA is TGTGCCAGCAGCTTACAGGCCGCTAACTATGGCTACACCTTC. This encodes CASSLQAANYGYTF. Looking up the rest from reference TRBV5-5 and TRBJ1-2 gives the full variable domain: DAGVTQSPTHLIKTRGQQVTLRCSPISGHKSVSWYQQVLGQGPQFIFQYYEKEERGRGNFPDRFSARQFPNYSSELNVNALLLGDSALYLCASSLQAANYGYTFGSGTRLTVV.

The chain employs TRBV7-8 and TRBJ2-3; the match to TRBD2 covers 9 bases. The trim removed 0 bases at V and 4 bases at J, leaving 5 bases unmatched. Germline V lookup: CDR1 SGHVS, CDR2 FQNEAQ. CDR3 length: 16 residues. CDR3 DNA: TGTGCCAGCAGCTTAGCGGGGGCGGGGGGGGCAGATACGCAGTATTTT. Protein sequence: CASSLAGAGGADTQYF.

V gene TRBV2 combines with J gene TRBJ1-2; D perhaps matches TRBD1 (5 bases). In germline, CDR1 is SNHLY, CDR2 FYNNEI. The CDR3 has 13 amino acids. V was cut by 6 bases and J by 5 bases, with 13 bases left in between. The CDR3 protein is CASRRDSHYGYTF. In DNA, the CDR3 is TGTGCCAGCAGGCGGGACTCTCATTATGGCTACACCTTC.

The chain couples TRBV11-3 to TRBJ2-2; unclear D gene. The CDR3 has 12 residues. Trimming pared 4 bases from V and 4 bases from J, leaving 4 bases between. Germline V gene sequence: CDR1 SGHNT, CDR2 YENEEA. CDR3 coding DNA: TGTGCCAGCAGCTCCCGCACCGGGGAGCTGTTTTTT. Translating gives CASSSRTGELFF.

The chain links TRBV6-5 to TRBJ1-2, with a possible D match to TRBD1 (6 bases). This CDR3 is built from 16 residues. V lost 2 bases, J lost 5 bases, and 18 bases lay in between. CDR1 and CDR2 from the germline V gene are MNHEY and SVGAGI. The CDR3, as DNA: TGTGCCAGCAGTTACAAGGAGGGAGGGGGAATATATGGCTACACCTTC. The encoded protein is CASSYKEGGGIYGYTF.

This rearrangement joins TRBV2 to TRBJ2-5; tentatively, D is TRBD1 (6 bases). V shed 2 bases and J shed 3 bases, with 10 bases lying between them. The CDR3 spans 14 residues. Germline values: CDR1 SNHLY, CDR2 FYNNEI. The DNA for the CDR3 is TGTGCCAGCAGTGAAATAGCAGGGGAAGAGACCCAGTACTTC. Translated, it gives CASSEIAGEETQYF.

The chain links TRBV28 to TRBJ1-1; TRBD1 aligns across 7 bases. The CDR3 spans 12 residues. Trimming removed 3 bases from V and 5 bases from J; junction bases left unmatched: 0. Germline CDR1 reads MDHEN; CDR2 reads SYDVKM. The CDR3 here is CASSLGQTEAFF. As DNA, the CDR3 is TGTGCCAGCAGTTTGGGACAGACTGAAGCTTTCTTT.

The J gene is TRBJ1-1, the V gene TRBV27, with D possibly being TRBD1 (5 bases). The CDR3 runs to 15 residues. V shed 4 bases and J shed 0 bases, with 12 bases lying between them. Germline CDR1 is MNHEY and CDR2 is SMNVEV (reference sequence). The CDR3 nucleotides are TGTGCCAGCAGTTCTCCGGACACCCTGAACACTGAAGCTTTCTTT. This sequence encodes CASSSPDTLNTEAFF.

This chain joins TRBV2 and TRBJ1-2; D is unresolved. With 4 bases removed from V and 4 bases from J, the gap between germline ends came to 4 bases. Germline V CDR1 and CDR2: SNHLY, FYNNEI. The CDR3 spans 11 residues. The CDR3 nucleotides read TGTGCCAGCAGTGCCGTCTATGGCTACACCTTC. Protein: CASSAVYGYTF.

In DNA form, the CDR3 reads TGTGCCAGCAGTTCCACCCTAGTGAGCGAGCAGTACTTC. Translated: CASSSTLVSEQYF. The rearrangement uses TRBV6-5 and TRBJ2-7; D remains ambiguous. From germline, CDR1 is MNHEY and CDR2 SVGAGI. The CDR3 totals 13 residues. V gave up 4 bases and J gave up 6 bases, with 13 bases separating them.

The gene calls are TRBV9 and TRBJ1-2; no clear D. Trimming removed 3 bases from V and 5 bases from J, with 5 bases in between. This CDR3 is 11 amino acids long. The V gene's germline CDR1 is SGDLS and CDR2 YYNGEE. The CDR3 is CASSGMYGYTF. The CDR3, as DNA: TGTGCCAGCAGCGGAATGTATGGCTACACCTTC. The whole variable domain, remainder taken from reference TRBV9 and TRBJ1-2, is DSGVTQTPKHLITATGQRVTLRCSPRSGDLSVYWYQQSLDQGLQFLIQYYNGEERAKGNILERFSAQQFPDLHSELNLSSLELGDSALYFCASSGMYGYTFGSGTRLTVV.

V gene TRBV19 combines with J gene TRBJ1-5; D possibly corresponds to TRBD1 (5 bases). Trimming removed 11 bases at V and 1 base at J, with 21 bases between. Germline-derived CDR1 and CDR2 are LNHDA and SQIVND (reference sequence). The CDR3 loop spans 16 amino acids. The CDR3 coding sequence is TGTGCCTATACCTTAGGGGTACGGGGGAGCAATCAGCCCCAGCATTTT. It encodes CAYTLGVRGSNQPQHF.

The CDR3 sequence is CASSLRAGSSYEQYF. In DNA form, the CDR3 reads TGTGCCAGCAGCCTTAGGGCAGGGAGCTCCTACGAGCAGTACTTC. The chain joins TRBV7-3 to TRBJ2-7; D might be TRBD1 or TRBD2, each matching 5 bases. Germline V gene data show CDR1 as SGHTA and CDR2 as FQGTGA. Trimming stripped 5 bases from V and 0 bases from J, with 14 bases between. This CDR3 has 15 residues.

The chain recombines TRBV7-9 with TRBJ1-3; D gene uncertain. The CDR3 extends over 14 amino acids. The germline V gene has CDR1 SEHNR and CDR2 FQNEAQ (reference sequence). V lost 2 bases and J lost 0, with 5 bases in between. CDR3: CASSLLSSGNTIYF. DNA of the CDR3: TGTGCCAGCAGCTTACTAAGCTCTGGAAACACCATATATTTT.

The chain couples TRBV19 to TRBJ1-1; D gene uncertain. CDR1 is LNHDA and CDR2 is SQIVND in the germline V gene (reference sequence). CDR3 length: 15 amino acids. The germline V and J ends were trimmed by 2 bases and 1 base, with 11 bases remaining between them. The CDR3 DNA sequence: TGTGCCAGTAGTATAATCGGCCCGAAGAACACTGAAGCTTTCTTT. Translating it yields CASSIIGPKNTEAFF.